This T cell receptor beta chain came from a study of beta chain features in type 1 diabetes. Broader study findings: More deletions and fewer insertions at VDJ junctions were seen in type 1 diabetes patients. Within each of all four CD4+ subsets, Type 1 diabetes patients had TCRB CDR3s that were moderately but significantly shorter.

Expressed TCRB transcripts were sequenced, since all the RNA that had been isolated was reverse transcribed. Method: immunoSEQ multiplex PCR; TCRdb's copy keeps in-frame clones and lacks some. In the table there are around 260,000 clones, roughly 22% of which are singletons. Using CD45RO/CCR7/CD25/CD127/CD95/CD27, CD4+ naive, central memory, regulatory and stem cell-like memory cells were sorted. This clone was detected only a few times. Its antigen is undetermined. This CDR3 spans 14 amino acids. Trimming removed 7 bases at V and 2 bases at J, with 14 bases between. Per germline, CDR1 SGDLS and CDR2 YYNGEE.

The sequence came from a woman aged 35 to 49 with type 1 diabetes. Sequencing was done on a sample of naive CD4+ T cells from blood. V usage is TRBV9 and J usage is TRBJ2-3; D possibly corresponds to TRBD2 (6 bases). The CDR3 sequence: CASGGGTYTDTQYF. DNA for the CDR3: TGTGCCAGCGGTGGCGGGACTTACACAGATACGCAGTATTTT. The variable domain in full, with the rest retrieved from reference TRBV9 and TRBJ2-3, is DSGVTQTPKHLITATGQRVTLRCSPRSGDLSVYWYQQSLDQGLQFLIQYYNGEERAKGNILERFSAQQFPDLHSELNLSSLELGDSALYFCASGGGTYTDTQYFGPGTRLTVL.